A selection of T cell receptor beta chains follows, all from one sample in a study of cytomegalovirus exposure and HLA in healthy donors. Here immunoSEQ multiplex PCR was the method, and the copy in TCRdb shows in-frame clones only, minus some. The sample lists 60,000 to 75,000 clones; less than 80% were seen once. The sample consisted of PBMCs. All receptors come from a woman in her fifties or sixties in good health and CMV-seronegative. CDR3s include the opening cysteine and the closing phenylalanine or tryptophan. Clone size is not always given. Where it is, it says once, few, many or a class for expanded clones.

CASSSLLSYEQYF	TRBJ2-7	TRBV6-5	-
CASRIRWGYTF	TRBJ1-2	TRBV19	-
CSARQALEQYF	TRBJ2-7	TRBV20-1	-
CASHPGGPTDTQYF	TRBJ2-3	TRBV9	-
CASSSGVLDEKLFF	TRBJ1-4	TRBV5-1	few
CASSFDTAGPFPYEQYF	-	TRBV5-4	-
CASSVGGRGETQYF	TRBJ2-5	TRBV9	-
CASRGAYEQYF	-	TRBV6-5	-
CASSGSGAHGYTF	TRBJ1-2	TRBV19	-
CASSRMGGYNEQFF	TRBJ2-1	TRBV2	many
CATSRVGQDTGELFF	TRBJ2-2	TRBV15	-
CASSPGTGENTEAFF	TRBJ1-1	TRBV4-3	-
CSVGREGEKLFF	TRBJ1-4	TRBV29-1	-
CASSLGGRSSGNTIYF	TRBJ1-3	TRBV5-1	-
CASSLLDRRLREQYF	TRBJ2-7	TRBV5-1	-
CASSFGFARGEQYF	TRBJ2-7	TRBV6-5	-
CASSTLGQLPNYGYTF	TRBJ1-2	TRBV19	-
CASSQRENIQYF	TRBJ2-4	TRBV7-9	-
CASSLSGTEAFF	TRBJ1-1	TRBV5-1	once
CASSQDRPGGGDTQYF	TRBJ2-3	TRBV4-3	-
CASSFQGWNSPLHF	TRBJ1-6	TRBV28	-
CASRSTGDWYQPQHF	TRBJ1-5	TRBV27	few
CSVEGTGGGKLFF	TRBJ1-4	TRBV29-1	-
CASSYGQESSYGYTF	TRBJ1-2	TRBV6-5	-
CASSYTEDISYEQYF	TRBJ2-7	TRBV6-5	-
CASSSRRQVTYEQYF	TRBJ2-7	TRBV28	-
CSARAHNSGGYTF	TRBJ1-2	TRBV29-1	-
CASCGWANEKLFF	TRBJ1-4	TRBV18	-
CAIGERSTEAFF	TRBJ1-1	TRBV6-5	-
CASSQVPGADTQYF	TRBJ2-3	TRBV4-1	-
CASSVGGSEAFF	TRBJ1-1	TRBV5-1	-
CASSSNAGGYGYTF	TRBJ1-2	TRBV7-2	-
CASSYGDRDYGYTF	TRBJ1-2	TRBV6-5	-
CASSPTYEQYF	TRBJ2-7	TRBV2	-
CASSLFSQGQGYTF	TRBJ1-2	TRBV7-9	-
CASSRTDTQYF	TRBJ2-3	TRBV19	few
CASRWSTGGTEAFF	TRBJ1-1	TRBV11-3	-
CASSSGTGWTGELFF	TRBJ2-2	TRBV6-5	-
CASRSSAGNTIYF	TRBJ1-3	TRBV28	-
CASSQPGQLWTEAFF	TRBJ1-1	TRBV4-1	-
CASSFRGQGFTEAFF	TRBJ1-1	TRBV28	many
CASSTGASYNEQFF	TRBJ2-1	TRBV5-1	-
CASSRDRGGDTQYF	TRBJ2-3	TRBV18	-
CASSHSGGQPQHF	TRBJ1-5	TRBV5-1	few
CASSSPLTGTSEQYF	TRBJ2-7	TRBV6-6	-
CASTDLGGGYHEQYF	TRBJ2-7	TRBV27	-
CASSIQRDSYEQYF	TRBJ2-7	TRBV19	few
CASRADRATPNTEAFF	TRBJ1-1	TRBV5-4	-
CSAYGLGQGRTLLNYGYTF	TRBJ1-2	TRBV29-1	-
CASSLDVGVEQYF	TRBJ2-7	TRBV7-2	-
CASSLAAGGSREQYF	TRBJ2-7	TRBV5-4	-
CSVEWAAGQPQHF	TRBJ1-5	TRBV29-1	-
CASSPTSTDTQYF	TRBJ2-3	TRBV5-6	-
CASAARGGLYEQYF	TRBJ2-7	TRBV6-1	-